Given below is one TCR beta chain in context. The data stem from a study of blood T cell repertoires in COVID-19. Study-wide context: Sites in the United States, Italy and Spain provided acute and convalescent COVID-19 samples. In each case, the material was cDNA or gDNA derived from T cells, B-cell-depleted T cells, or PBMCs.

V lost 5 bases, J lost 1 base, and 20 bases lay in between. CDR1 is SGHNT, CDR2 YENEEA, per germline. The CDR3 is 17 amino acids. Original data processing: Nucleated cell number was recorded as an estimate derived from reference gene primer amplification. Method: immunoSEQ multiplex PCR; TCRdb's copy keeps in-frame clones and lacks some. Clonal size and the V and J genes are those of that table, whereas D and trimming came from the DNA. The sample records fewer than 150,000 clones, 80% to 90% being singletons. This chain uses TRBV11-3 with TRBJ1-2; the D gene is possibly TRBD1 (5 bases). The TCR comes from a woman aged 45-65 years with active or convalescent COVID-19. The sequenced material came from peripheral blood. DNA of the CDR3: TGTGCCAGCAGCCACGAAAATCCGACAGAGCGTAACTATGGCTACACCTTC. Its translation: CASSHENPTERNYGYTF.